A selection of T cell receptor beta chains follows, all from one sample in a study of blood T cell repertoires in COVID-19. Clones were sequenced by immunoSEQ multiplex PCR, and TCRdb holds only the in-frame ones, with some missing. The data hold around 270,000 clones, with about 89% observed a single time. Sequencing was performed on peripheral blood. The receptor source for this set is a woman between 45 and 65 years old with acute or convalescent COVID-19. Both conserved end residues are part of each CDR3. A D gene is named only where the DNA matches it firmly.

v_call	d_call	j_call	cdr3_aa	cdr3_nt
TRBV20-1	-	TRBJ1-4	CSARSGEKLFF	TGCAGTGCCCGGAGTGGGGAAAAACTGTTTTTT
TRBV18	-	TRBJ2-5	CASSPPESILAGDQETQYF	TGTGCCAGCTCACCACCGGAATCGATTTTAGCCGGAGACCAAGAGACCCAGTACTTC
TRBV9	TRBD1	TRBJ1-2	CASSVPTTGGGYTF	TGTGCCAGCAGCGTTCCCACGACAGGGGGCGGCTACACCTTC
TRBV7-2	TRBD2	TRBJ2-3	CASSGVVRTSVPYTDTQYF	TGTGCCAGCAGCGGAGTGGTGCGGACTAGCGTACCATACACAGATACGCAGTATTTT
TRBV27	-	TRBJ2-3	CASSLSGDTQYF	TGTGCCAGCAGTTTGTCAGGGGATACGCAGTATTTT
TRBV28	-	TRBJ2-1	CASSLYRGSDNEQFF	TGTGCCAGCAGTTTATATCGAGGGAGCGACAATGAGCAGTTCTTC
TRBV2	TRBD1	TRBJ1-1	CASRKGTGHNTEAFF	TGTGCCAGCAGGAAGGGGACAGGACATAACACTGAAGCTTTCTTT
TRBV4-1	-	TRBJ2-3	CASSQDPLVGYSQYF	TGCGCCAGCAGCCAAGATCCACTAGTGGGTTATTCGCAGTATTTT
TRBV27	-	TRBJ2-5	CASSLSTAVRETQYF	TGTGCCAGCAGTTTATCGACGGCGGTGAGGGAGACCCAGTACTTC
TRBV28	-	TRBJ2-1	CASSLQGPSYNEQFF	TGTGCCAGCAGTTTACAGGGGCCTTCGTACAATGAGCAGTTCTTC
TRBV7-8	-	TRBJ1-2	CASSSRLQSRGGYTF	TGTGCCAGCAGCTCGCGACTACAATCTAGGGGGGGCTACACCTTC
TRBV2	-	TRBJ1-5	CASSEGSGDGNQPQHF	TGTGCCAGCAGTGAAGGGTCAGGGGATGGCAATCAGCCCCAGCATTTT
TRBV6-5	TRBD1	TRBJ1-2	CASSFPGQIYGYTF	TGTGCCAGCAGTTTCCCGGGACAGATTTATGGCTACACCTTC
TRBV6-1	-	TRBJ1-2	CASSEARTPNYGYTF	TGTGCCAGCAGTGAAGCGAGGACTCCTAACTATGGCTACACCTTC
TRBV27	-	TRBJ1-5	CASSLTGRWSNQPQHF	TGTGCCAGCAGTTTAACAGGGCGCTGGAGCAATCAGCCCCAGCATTTT
TRBV6-1	-	TRBJ2-7	CASSEGRSYEQYF	TGTGCCAGCAGTGAAGGCAGATCCTACGAGCAGTACTTC